These T cell receptor beta chains were read from a single sample in a study of cytomegalovirus exposure and HLA in healthy donors. The repertoire was sequenced with immunoSEQ multiplex PCR; TCRdb's copy has only in-frame clones and lacks some. The data show 100,000 to 150,000 clones, over 70% seen once. The source material was PBMCs. These receptors were obtained from a woman between 50 and 59 years old in good health and CMV-seronegative. Both conserved end residues are part of each CDR3. A D gene is named only where the DNA matches it firmly. Where a row states a size, it is once, few, many or the class of an expanded clone; other rows omit it.

TRBV2	.	TRBJ2-3	.	CASSDLLGLTSTDTQYF	TGTGCCAGCAGCGACCTTTTGGGACTTACTAGCACAGATACGCAGTATTTT
TRBV7-2	.	TRBJ2-4	.	CASSIRGQNIQYF	TGTGCCAGCAGCATCAGGGGCCAAAACATTCAGTACTTC
TRBV7-6	.	TRBJ2-3	.	CASSWWRDTQYF	TGTGCCAGCAGCTGGTGGAGGGATACGCAGTATTTT
TRBV29-1	.	TRBJ1-1	.	CSVLGFTEAFF	TGCAGCGTTCTCGGTTTCACTGAAGCTTTCTTT
TRBV11-3	.	TRBJ2-3	.	CASSVGVDTQYF	TGTGCCAGCAGCGTAGGAGTGGATACGCAGTATTTT
TRBV7-9	.	TRBJ2-7	TRBD1	CSSSYPPGRGLGYEQYF	TGTTCCAGCAGCTATCCACCAGGCAGGGGGCTTGGCTACGAGCAGTACTTC
TRBV6-1	once	TRBJ1-1	.	CASSGSVNTEAFF	TGTGCCAGCAGTGGATCAGTGAACACTGAAGCTTTCTTT
TRBV12-5	.	TRBJ2-7	TRBD1	CASGQTGTGVIEQYF	TGTGCTAGTGGTCAAACCGGGACAGGGGTGATCGAGCAGTACTTC
TRBV1	.	TRBJ2-5	.	CTSSQPRTSGRQETQYF	TGCACCAGCAGCCAACCCCGGACTAGCGGGAGGCAAGAGACCCAGTACTTC
TRBV15	.	TRBJ2-2	.	CATSKTVQITNTGELFF	TGTGCCACCAGCAAAACAGTACAGATTACGAACACCGGGGAGCTGTTTTTT
TRBV5-4	.	TRBJ2-5	.	CASSSVYYPETQYF	TGTGCCAGCAGCTCCGTCTACTACCCAGAGACCCAGTACTTC
TRBV6-5	once	TRBJ2-3	TRBD2	CASSYGGGGTDTQYF	TGTGCCAGCAGTTACGGGGGAGGGGGCACAGATACGCAGTATTTT
TRBV2	few	TRBJ2-7	.	CASSGQETGEQYF	TGTGCCAGCAGTGGACAGGAAACGGGGGAGCAGTACTTC
TRBV29-1	few	TRBJ2-3	.	CSVEAREGGTDTQYF	TGCAGCGTTGAAGCCAGGGAGGGGGGGACAGATACGCAGTATTTT
TRBV30	.	TRBJ1-1	.	CAWSLTLNTEAFF	TGTGCCTGGAGCCTAACCCTGAACACTGAAGCTTTCTTT
TRBV28	.	TRBJ2-1	.	CASSPTAGTLTYNEQFF	TGTGCCAGCAGCCCTACAGCCGGGACATTGACCTACAATGAGCAGTTCTTC
TRBV9	few	TRBJ1-1	.	CASSVDLNTEAFF	TGTGCCAGCAGCGTAGATCTTAACACTGAAGCTTTCTTT
TRBV7-2	.	TRBJ1-1	.	CASSLGGMGNTEAFF	TGTGCCAGCAGCCTGGGGGGGATGGGGAACACTGAAGCTTTCTTT
TRBV13	.	TRBJ2-7	TRBD2	CASSPPGLAGVEQYF	TGTGCCAGCAGCCCCCCGGGACTAGCGGGCGTCGAGCAGTACTTC
TRBV19	.	TRBJ2-3	.	CASSTPAVTDTQYF	TGTGCCAGTAGTACCCCGGCGGTGACAGATACGCAGTATTTT
TRBV6-5	.	TRBJ2-1	TRBD2	CASTPSGAFNEQFF	TGTGCCAGCACGCCTAGCGGGGCATTCAATGAGCAGTTCTTC
TRBV7-8	once	TRBJ2-7	TRBD1	CASSTWTGPYEQYF	TGTGCCAGCAGCACGTGGACAGGCCCCTACGAGCAGTACTTC
TRBV6-5	.	TRBJ2-7	TRBD2	CASSRLAAWNEQYF	TGTGCCAGCAGTCGACTAGCGGCCTGGAACGAGCAGTACTTC
TRBV20-1	.	TRBJ2-3	.	CSAVLGTAQYF	TGCAGTGCCGTACTCGGGACTGCCCAGTATTTT
TRBV28	.	TRBJ1-5	.	CASSLPQGSNQPQHF	TGTGCCAGCAGTTTACCGCAGGGAAGCAATCAGCCCCAGCATTTT
TRBV6-5	.	TRBJ1-2	.	CASSYSPVGYGYTF	TGTGCCAGCAGTTACTCGCCGGTTGGCTATGGCTACACCTTC
TRBV30	once	TRBJ2-3	.	CAWKEGLTTDTQYF	TGTGCCTGGAAGGAGGGTCTAACCACAGATACGCAGTATTTT
TRBV5-8	.	TRBJ1-2	TRBD1	CASSSNDRGRIHTF	TGTGCCAGCAGCTCGAATGACAGGGGAAGGATCCACACCTTC
TRBV28	.	TRBJ1-4	.	CASWGANEKLFF	TGTGCCTCCTGGGGAGCTAATGAAAAACTGTTTTTT
TRBV7-8	.	TRBJ1-2	TRBD1	CASSFRGRDYGYTF	TGTGCCAGCAGCTTCAGGGGGCGCGACTATGGCTACACCTTC
TRBV7-2	few	TRBJ2-1	TRBD2	CASSQEILAGGPNEQFF	TGCGCCAGCAGCCAAGAAATTCTCGCGGGGGGCCCTAATGAGCAGTTCTTC
TRBV5-8	.	TRBJ1-1	TRBD1	CASSRGTGDTEAFF	TGTGCCAGCAGTAGGGGGACAGGGGACACTGAAGCTTTCTTT
TRBV7-8	.	TRBJ2-7	.	CASSAVRVPSYEQYF	TGTGCCAGCAGCGCCGTCCGAGTTCCATCCTACGAGCAGTACTTC
TRBV7-6	.	TRBJ2-3	.	CASSLGSGDTQYF	TGTGCCAGCAGCTTAGGTAGCGGTGATACGCAGTATTTT
TRBV28	.	TRBJ2-5	TRBD1	CASSSSPGGRETQYF	TGTGCCAGCAGTTCTTCCCCAGGGGGCAGGGAGACCCAGTACTTC
TRBV14	.	TRBJ2-1	TRBD1	CASSQVTGTGLFF	TGTGCCAGCAGCCAAGTTACCGGGACAGGGTTGTTCTTC
TRBV19	.	TRBJ1-4	TRBD1	CASSMAGGLEKLFF	TGTGCCAGTAGTATGGCAGGGGGCTTAGAAAAACTGTTTTTT
TRBV18	.	TRBJ2-3	TRBD2	CASSPAGGPASTDTQYF	TGTGCCAGCTCACCAGCGGGGGGTCCGGCTAGCACAGATACGCAGTATTTT
TRBV5-1	few	TRBJ1-1	.	CASSMRTDSRGTEAFF	TGCGCCAGCAGCATGCGGACCGACTCCCGGGGGACTGAAGCTTTCTTT
TRBV30	.	TRBJ2-7	TRBD2	CAWSLAGGNEQYF	TGTGCCTGGAGTTTAGCGGGAGGTAACGAGCAGTACTTC
TRBV4-3	.	TRBJ2-3	.	CASSQEGGKGRYTQYF	TGCGCCAGCAGCCAAGAAGGAGGGAAGGGCCGGTATACGCAGTATTTT
TRBV4-2	.	TRBJ2-2	TRBD2	CASSQVGAGEANTGELFF	TGTGCCAGCAGCCAAGTGGGAGCGGGAGAAGCGAACACCGGGGAGCTGTTTTTT
TRBV7-2	.	TRBJ1-4	.	CASSLPGDKLFF	TGTGCCAGCAGCTTGCCGGGGGACAAACTGTTTTTT
TRBV2	.	TRBJ1-1	.	CAEASAANTEAFF	TGTGCCGAGGCCTCGGCAGCGAACACTGAAGCTTTCTTT
TRBV7-9	.	TRBJ1-1	.	CASSLGTGIAEAFF	TGTGCCAGCAGCTTAGGAACAGGGATCGCTGAAGCTTTCTTT
TRBV7-9	.	TRBJ1-2	.	CSSSLVPGEYGYTF	TGTTCCAGCAGCTTAGTTCCAGGGGAATATGGCTACACCTTC
TRBV19	.	TRBJ2-2	TRBD2	CASSGLAGGNTGELFF	TGTGCCAGTAGTGGACTAGCGGGAGGAAACACCGGGGAGCTGTTTTTT
TRBV5-1	.	TRBJ1-2	TRBD1	CASSPNQGTVDGYTF	TGCGCCAGCAGCCCTAACCAGGGGACAGTCGATGGCTACACCTTC
TRBV2	.	TRBJ1-1	TRBD1	CASSGQEMNTEAFF	TGTGCCAGCAGCGGACAGGAAATGAACACTGAAGCTTTCTTT
TRBV4-1	.	TRBJ2-1	TRBD2	CASSQGGGRHVNEQFF	TGCGCCAGCAGCCAAGGGGGCGGGAGACACGTCAATGAGCAGTTCTTC